This TCR beta chain is from a study of Graves' ophthalmopathy and Graves' hyperthyroidism. RNA transcripts were the template, and TCR beta CDR3 regions were amplified from them. First-round RT-PCR employed HTBI primers, with a second-round multiplex PCR after it. TCRdb used MiXCR to reprocess the multiplex PCR reads, holding one entry per CDR3 protein. The sample has around 400,000 distinct CDR3 sequences, about a sixth seen once. This clonotype was picked up many times. The V end was cut by 5 bases, the J end by 3 bases, with 10 bases between. Per germline, CDR1 GTSNPN and CDR2 SVGIG (reference sequence). This CDR3 is 12 amino acids long.

The specimen was peripheral blood. J is TRBJ1-1 and V is TRBV30, with D perhaps TRBD1 (6 bases). This TCR was sampled from a woman aged 18-35 years with Graves' ophthalmopathy. CDR3 coding DNA: TGTGCCTGGGACAGGAGGCACACTGAAGCTTTCTTT. It yields the protein CAWDRRHTEAFF.